Below, 30 T cell receptor beta chains from the same sample are listed, as sequenced in a study of PD-1 blockade in classical Hodgkin lymphoma. Measured with immunoSEQ multiplex PCR; TCRdb has only the in-frame clones, and not every one. This table has about 100,000 clones, approximately 80% appearing once. Following autologous stem cell transplantation, relapse occurred in every patient, and exposure to brentuximab vedotin varied. The sequences come from peripheral blood mononuclear cells (PBMCs), collected at baseline. These receptors were obtained from a human donor with classical Hodgkin lymphoma.

The chain is built from TRBV4-3 and TRBJ1-1; perhaps TRBD1 as D (5 bases). The CDR3 is 16 residues long. Trimming removed 3 bases from V and 5 bases from J, with 19 bases in between. CDR1 and CDR2 (germline): LGHNA, YSLEER. This chain's CDR3 is CASSQKRDSIGTEAFF. The CDR3 nucleotides are TGCGCCAGCAGCCAGAAAAGGGACTCCATAGGTACTGAAGCTTTCTTT.

The chain has TRBV18 and TRBJ1-4; 10 bases are shared with TRBD1. V trimming: 4 bases; J trimming: 4 bases; junction bases outside the gene matches: 3. Germline V gene sequence: CDR1 KGHSH, CDR2 LQKENI. The CDR3 is 15 amino acids. The CDR3 reads CASSLGTGDNEKLFF. The CDR3 nucleotides are TGTGCCAGCTCACTCGGGACAGGGGATAATGAAAAACTGTTTTTT.

The rearrangement links TRBV6-5 to TRBJ1-3; D is undetermined. Germline-derived CDR1 and CDR2 are MNHEY and SVGAGI. V lost 2 bases to trimming and J lost 1 base, with 9 bases between them. The CDR3 totals 15 residues. The CDR3 spells CASSYGLGSGNTIYF. The DNA for the CDR3 is TGTGCCAGCAGTTACGGTCTTGGGTCTGGAAACACCATATATTTT.

This clone occurred a few times. The J gene is TRBJ1-2, the V gene TRBV2, with a possible D match to TRBD1 (5 bases). The germline V and J ends were trimmed by 4 bases and 8 bases, with 11 bases remaining between them. This CDR3 has 12 residues. Germline CDR1 reads SNHLY; CDR2 reads FYNNEI. CDR3 DNA: TGTGCCAGCAGTGTACTGGGACCAGGCTACACCTTC. Translation: CASSVLGPGYTF.

The rearrangement links TRBV10-1 to TRBJ2-2; D gene unclear. V dropped 3 bases and J dropped 0 bases, with 8 bases sitting between them. The CDR3 consists of 15 residues. The germline CDR1 and CDR2 sequences are WNHNN and SYGVQD (reference sequence). The CDR3 region has the DNA TGCGCCAGCAGTGACCAAGCTACGAACACCGGGGAGCTGTTTTTT. Translated: CASSDQATNTGELFF.

The genes are TRBV10-3 and TRBJ2-3, with 10 bases fitting TRBD1. Germline assignment: CDR1 ENHRY and CDR2 SYGVKD. Trimming removed 1 base from V and 2 bases from J; junction bases left unmatched: 9. The length of the CDR3 is 18 residues. The CDR3 bases are TGTGCCATCAGTGAGTTGACAGGGGGCGGACCCTTCACAGATACGCAGTATTTT. This gives the protein CAISELTGGGPFTDTQYF.

V gene TRBV28 combines with J gene TRBJ1-4; D might be TRBD1 (6 bases). The CDR3 totals 20 residues. V gave up 1 base and J gave up 7 bases, with 28 bases separating them. Per the germline V gene, CDR1 is MDHEN and CDR2 is SYDVKM. CDR3 in amino acids: CASSLLIFRRDTLNSEKLFF. Here the CDR3 DNA reads TGTGCCAGCAGTTTATTAATATTTCGTCGGGACACCTTAAACAGTGAAAAACTGTTTTTT.

V usage is TRBV29-1 and J usage is TRBJ2-7; 10 bases map to TRBD1. The CDR3 has 14 residues. The V gene end was trimmed by 2 bases and the J gene end by 7 bases; junction bases not matched to a gene: 8. Germline V gene sequence: CDR1 SQVTM, CDR2 ANQGSEA. CDR3 bases: TGCAGCGTTGAAAAGGGACAGGGGAGTAGGGAGCAGTACTTC. This sequence encodes CSVEKGQGSREQYF.

The gene calls are TRBV5-1 and TRBJ2-1; D possibly uses TRBD1 or TRBD2 (5 bases each). The CDR3 runs to 15 residues. The germline V and J ends were trimmed by 0 bases and 6 bases, with 13 bases remaining between them. Germline loops: CDR1 SGHRS, CDR2 YFSETQ. The CDR3: CASSLGGTELNEQFF. The CDR3 DNA reads TGCGCCAGCAGCTTGGGTGGGACCGAACTCAATGAGCAGTTCTTC.

The genes are TRBV12-5 and TRBJ2-2; 8 bases match TRBD1. This CDR3 has 16 residues. Looked up from germline, CDR1 is LGHNT and CDR2 is FRNRAP. The J segment lost 4 bases and the V segment lost 3 bases, leaving 7 bases of the junction unmatched. This CDR3 is CASGLGQGAPTGELFF. DNA for the CDR3: TGTGCTAGTGGTTTAGGGCAGGGGGCGCCCACCGGGGAGCTGTTTTTT.

This chain links TRBV7-2 with TRBJ2-5, with a tentative D call TRBD1 (5 bases). Germline V gene sequence: CDR1 SGHTA, CDR2 FQGNSA. Trimming stripped 1 base from V and 5 bases from J, with 14 bases between. This CDR3 spans 15 amino acids. CDR3 in amino acids: CASSLVGRVGETQYF. The DNA for the CDR3 is TGTGCCAGCAGCTTAGTTGGCAGGGTGGGGGAGACCCAGTACTTC.

The V and J genes are TRBV9 and TRBJ1-1; 8 positions match TRBD1. CDR3 length equals 14 residues. Germline CDR1 is SGDLS and CDR2 is YYNGEE. With 2 bases clipped from V and 10 bases from J, the junction kept 10 bases outside the gene matches. This chain's CDR3 is CASSVGQGGRVAFF. In DNA form, the CDR3 reads TGTGCCAGCAGCGTTGGACAGGGAGGGCGAGTAGCTTTCTTT.

The V gene is TRBV11-2, the J gene TRBJ1-1, with D hard to call. Germline-derived CDR1 and CDR2 are SGHAT and FQNNGV. Trimming shortened V by 8 bases and J by 1 base, and 14 bases separated the two germline ends. The CDR3 has 14 residues. The CDR3 sequence: CASRQTLANTEAFF. CDR3 coding DNA: TGTGCCAGCCGCCAAACGCTAGCGAACACTGAAGCTTTCTTT. Supplemented by reference TRBV11-2 and TRBJ1-1, the full variable domain reads EAGVAQSPRYKIIEKRQSVAFWCNPISGHATLYWYQQILGQGPKLLIQFQNNGVVDDSQLPKDRFSAERLKGVDSTLKIQPAKLEDSAVYLCASRQTLANTEAFFGQGTRLTVV.

The rearrangement links TRBV10-1 to TRBJ2-3, with D tentatively TRBD2 (6 bases). Germline V CDR1 and CDR2: WNHNN, SYGVQD (reference sequence). The V end lost 2 bases, the J end lost 4 bases, and 16 bases lay between the germline ends. This CDR3 is 16 amino acids long. This chain's CDR3 is CASSERTTTRSDTQYF. The CDR3 bases are TGCGCCAGCAGTGAGCGGACTACTACGAGGTCAGATACGCAGTATTTT.

The chain is built from TRBV19 and TRBJ1-5; 12 bases fit TRBD1. CDR1 is LNHDA, CDR2 SQIVND, per germline (reference sequence). This CDR3 is 16 amino acids long. Trimming took 0 bases from V and 6 from J; bases not matched to a gene: 3. The CDR3 DNA reads as TGTGCCAGTAGTATAGATGGGGGACAGGGGGCTCAGCCCCAGCATTTT. Translating it yields CASSIDGGQGAQPQHF.

The chain couples TRBV27 to TRBJ2-5; no firm D call. The J call is doubtful: the DNA matches TRBJ2-7 better. This CDR3 is 13 amino acids long. The germline V gene encodes CDR1 MNHEY and CDR2 SMNVEV (reference sequence). The CDR3 bases are TGTGCCAGCAGTCCTCCCTTCCTTGGCGAGCAGTACTTC. It encodes CASSPPFLGEQYF.

The chain has TRBV28 and TRBJ2-1; the D is unclear. V shed 4 bases and J shed 8 bases, with 18 bases lying between them. Germline V gene lookup returns CDR1 MDHEN and CDR2 SYDVKM. This CDR3 spans 15 amino acids. In nucleotides, the CDR3 is TGTGCCAGCAGTTCCTCCGGCCCCAAACGGTATGAGCAGTTCTTC. Translation: CASSSSGPKRYEQFF. Drawing the rest from reference TRBV28 and TRBJ2-1, the complete variable domain is DVKVTQSSRYLVKRTGEKVFLECVQDMDHENMFWYRQDPGLGLRLIYFSYDVKMKEKGDIPEGYSVSREKKERFSLILESASTNQTSMYLCASSSSGPKRYEQFFGPGTRLTVL.

The chain links TRBV5-1 to TRBJ2-7; no reliable D call. Germline V gene lookup returns CDR1 SGHRS and CDR2 YFSETQ. V was trimmed by 1 base and J by 4 bases, leaving 9 bases between them. CDR3 length: 13 residues. CDR3 protein: CASSLYVSYEQYF. As DNA, the CDR3 is TGCGCCAGCAGCTTGTATGTGAGTTACGAGCAGTACTTC.

J is TRBJ2-3 and V is TRBV5-1; 10 nucleotides agree with TRBD2. The junction had 2 bases not matched to a gene; V was cut back by 0 bases and J by 4 bases. The CDR3 runs to 15 residues. Germline loops: CDR1 SGHRS, CDR2 YFSETQ. The CDR3 loop reads CASSLASGSADTQYF. The CDR3 DNA follows: TGCGCCAGCAGCTTGGCTAGCGGGAGTGCAGATACGCAGTATTTT.

The rearrangement uses TRBV2 and TRBJ1-1; 8 positions agree with TRBD1. The CDR3 is 13 residues long. Germline loops: CDR1 SNHLY, CDR2 FYNNEI. Trimming took 6 bases from V and 3 from J; bases not matched to a gene: 3. Here the CDR3 DNA reads TGTGCCAGCAGGGACAGGGTTGACACTGAAGCTTTCTTT. Protein: CASRDRVDTEAFF. The full variable domain, its missing parts supplied by reference TRBV2 and TRBJ1-1, is EPEVTQTPSHQVTQMGQEVILRCVPISNHLYFYWYRQILGQKVEFLVSFYNNEISEKSEIFDDQFSVERPDGSNFTLKIRSTKLEDSAMYFCASRDRVDTEAFFGQGTRLTVV.

V is TRBV9 and J is TRBJ1-2; D is perhaps TRBD1 (5 bases). Germline-derived CDR1 and CDR2 are SGDLS and YYNGEE. The ends were cut back, 2 bases at V and 8 bases at J, with 10 bases in the middle. This CDR3 spans 12 amino acids. CDR3 coding DNA: TGTGCCAGCAGCGTTGCCGAGGGGGGCTACACCTTC. Residues: CASSVAEGGYTF.

This clone appeared a few times. V usage is TRBV2 and J usage is TRBJ2-1; 10 bases are shared with TRBD2. Germline assignment: CDR1 SNHLY and CDR2 FYNNEI. This CDR3 is 13 amino acids long. J gave up 14 bases and V 5 bases, and 9 bases lay outside the gene matches. CDR3 region: CASSTGLARGKFF. The CDR3 nucleotides read TGTGCCAGCAGTACGGGACTAGCGAGGGGGAAGTTCTTC.

This clone has just one count. The chain combines TRBV5-1 with TRBJ2-3; weak D call: TRBD1 (5 bases). CDR3 length: 16 amino acids. Trimming cost V 1 base and J 1 base, with 13 bases left between them. CDR1 and CDR2 from the germline V gene are SGHRS and YFSETQ. This CDR3 is CASSLSAGPRTDTQYF. The CDR3 DNA follows: TGCGCCAGCAGCTTGTCGGCAGGGCCCCGCACAGATACGCAGTATTTT.

The chain employs TRBV9 and TRBJ1-5, with 10 bases aligning to TRBD1. The germline CDR1 and CDR2 sequences are SGDLS and YYNGEE. This CDR3 has 15 residues. J lost 3 bases, V lost 4 bases, and 4 bases had no gene match. DNA for the CDR3: TGTGCCAGCAGCTCCGGGACAGGGGTCAATCAGCCCCAGCATTTT. Its protein product is CASSSGTGVNQPQHF.

V is TRBV2 and J is TRBJ2-3, with TRBD2 matching 12 bases. The length of the CDR3 is 17 residues. Germline CDR1 reads SNHLY; CDR2 reads FYNNEI. Trimming cost V 7 bases and J 0 bases; bases outside gene matches: 8. CDR3 residues: CASMGLAGDSSTDTQYF. CDR3 nucleotide sequence: TGTGCCAGCATGGGACTAGCGGGTGACTCGAGCACAGATACGCAGTATTTT.

CDR3 DNA sequence: TGCGCCAGCAGCCCCTGGGACAGTACGAACACTGAAGCTTTCTTT. Its translation: CASSPWDSTNTEAFF. The chain couples TRBV5-1 to TRBJ1-1; 7 bases map to TRBD1. The V and J ends lost 4 bases and 1 base, in that order; junction bases with no gene match: 7. The CDR3 spans 15 residues. Germline-derived CDR1 and CDR2 are SGHRS and YFSETQ.

The chain joins TRBV4-1 to TRBJ1-2; weak D call: TRBD1 (5 bases). This CDR3 spans 15 amino acids. In germline, CDR1 is MGHRA, CDR2 YSYEKL. Trimming removed 1 base at V and 4 bases at J, with 13 bases between. This chain's CDR3 is CASSQVAGERYGYTF. The DNA for the CDR3 is TGCGCCAGCAGCCAAGTGGCGGGGGAGCGCTATGGCTACACCTTC.

This clone was picked up a small number of times. The chain joins TRBV20-1 to TRBJ1-2; D possibly corresponds to TRBD1 (6 bases). CDR1 DFQATT and CDR2 SNEGSKA come from the germline V gene (reference sequence). This CDR3 has 11 residues. V gave up 8 bases and J gave up 4 bases, with 11 bases separating them. For the CDR3, the DNA is TGCAGTTCGGGACAAGTCTATGGCTACACCTTC. Translated, it gives CSSGQVYGYTF.

This clone is a singleton in its sample. The rearrangement joins TRBV2 to TRBJ1-2, with D hard to call. Trimming stripped 0 bases from V and 1 base from J, with 6 bases between. This CDR3 is 14 amino acids long. Germline CDR1 is SNHLY and CDR2 is FYNNEI. CDR3 coding DNA: TGTGCCAGCAGTGAAGCGCTGGGTAACTATGGCTACACCTTC. Protein: CASSEALGNYGYTF.

J is TRBJ2-1 and V is TRBV10-3; 7 bases line up with TRBD2. Trimming removed 6 bases from V and 10 bases from J; junction bases left unmatched: 12. The CDR3 contains 14 residues. Germline V gene lookup returns CDR1 ENHRY and CDR2 SYGVKD. The CDR3 DNA follows: TGTGCCATCAGACCCGACGGGACTACCCCCGAGCAGTTCTTC. Translated: CAIRPDGTTPEQFF.